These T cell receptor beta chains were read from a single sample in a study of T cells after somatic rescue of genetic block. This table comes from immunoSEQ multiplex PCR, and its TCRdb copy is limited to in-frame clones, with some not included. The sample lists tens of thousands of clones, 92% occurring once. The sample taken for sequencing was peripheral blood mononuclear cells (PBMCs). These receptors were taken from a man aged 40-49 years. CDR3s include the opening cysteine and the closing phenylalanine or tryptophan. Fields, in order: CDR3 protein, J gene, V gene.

CASSPRSFMNTEAFF,TRBJ1-1,TRBV5-1
CASSPDRAGDTQYF,TRBJ2-3,TRBV18
CASSEGGGTDTQYF,TRBJ2-3,TRBV25-1
CASSSWDRGNNSPLHF,TRBJ1-6,TRBV27
CASSFTVPGFGRETQYF,TRBJ2-5,TRBV11-3
CASMGTGGEQYF,TRBJ2-7,TRBV6-5
CASSFSGRAFEQYF,TRBJ2-7,TRBV11-2
CASSLDMQREQFF,TRBJ2-1,TRBV11-2
CASSLSATSTAKNIQYF,TRBJ2-4,TRBV27
CASSPGLAGGPKTQYF,TRBJ2-5,TRBV7-9
CASCKQGGSYEQYF,TRBJ2-7,TRBV28
CAIRIQGNTEAFF,TRBJ1-1,TRBV10-3
CASSWTHPGAGAYNEQFF,TRBJ2-1,TRBV5-1
CASSATSGGSYNEQFF,TRBJ2-1,TRBV5-1
CASSDRAESYEQYF,TRBJ2-7,TRBV19
CASSLSRGTRVHNEQFF,TRBJ2-1,TRBV7-9
CASSLVSRGIGNTIYF,TRBJ1-3,TRBV7-2
CASSRTSGRPLGATDTQYF,TRBJ2-3,TRBV27
CASSWRSDIVSQFF,TRBJ2-1,TRBV5-1
CAISVDEGEAFF,TRBJ1-1,TRBV10-3
CASSLGPSPLHF,TRBJ1-6,TRBV7-9
CASSPGTGRADTQYF,TRBJ2-3,TRBV11-3
CASSAQDYEQYF,TRBJ2-7,TRBV2
CASSSRGPHQPQHF,TRBJ1-5,TRBV7-8
CASSGRTNTGELFF,TRBJ2-2,TRBV28
CATSRGKGGLHTIYF,TRBJ1-3,TRBV15
CASSPDSWGDTEAFF,TRBJ1-1,TRBV5-8
CASSQERAGAGNTIYF,TRBJ1-3,TRBV4-1
CASSPSGTNTGELFF,TRBJ2-2,TRBV19
CASSMGQGFQPQHF,TRBJ1-5,TRBV19
CASSHHASGKETQYF,TRBJ2-5,TRBV27
CASSYSGQGNSPLHF,TRBJ1-6,TRBV6-6
CASSARDTTYNEQFF,TRBJ2-1,TRBV9
CASSSGTSGRAGRYF,TRBJ2-7,TRBV5-4
CASSQAALNSYEQYF,TRBJ2-7,TRBV4-2
CASSQPGGNYGYTF,TRBJ1-2,TRBV4-3
CASGRGGLTDTQYF,TRBJ2-3,TRBV6-5
CASSPRPVRGPQHF,TRBJ1-5,TRBV19
CASSAGRTDTQYF,TRBJ2-3,TRBV7-7
CASSYGETQYF,TRBJ2-5,TRBV6-5
CASSAPGQGSEKLFF,TRBJ1-4,TRBV13